What follows describes a single T cell receptor (beta chain). Antigen: not known. The CDR3 contains 13 residues. Looked up from germline, CDR1 is MNHNS and CDR2 is SASEGT. Unmatched junction bases numbered 6, after V lost 4 bases and J lost 7 bases. The data were produced by immunoSEQ multiplex PCR, yet TCRdb's version contains in-frame clones alone and is incomplete. The table has tens of thousands of clones, around 86% seen once; the top ten hold approximately 14%. This sample is part of a study of OX40 agonist ivuxolimab in advanced cancers. General study results and limits: Determination of antigen specificity was not performed for the expanded peripheral T cells. Fewer expanded clones were found on average in CD4+ than in CD8+ T cells.

The rearrangement links TRBV6-1 to TRBJ1-2, with 7 positions matching TRBD1. Sample: CD4+ or CD8+ T cells sorted from blood, taken in a trial of the OX40 agonist ivuxolimab. The sequence was collected from an adult with an advanced solid tumor such as melanoma, head and neck, liver or kidney cancer. The CDR3 bases are TGTGCCAGCAGTGCCACCCGACAGGGTGGCTACACCTTC. Protein product: CASSATRQGGYTF.